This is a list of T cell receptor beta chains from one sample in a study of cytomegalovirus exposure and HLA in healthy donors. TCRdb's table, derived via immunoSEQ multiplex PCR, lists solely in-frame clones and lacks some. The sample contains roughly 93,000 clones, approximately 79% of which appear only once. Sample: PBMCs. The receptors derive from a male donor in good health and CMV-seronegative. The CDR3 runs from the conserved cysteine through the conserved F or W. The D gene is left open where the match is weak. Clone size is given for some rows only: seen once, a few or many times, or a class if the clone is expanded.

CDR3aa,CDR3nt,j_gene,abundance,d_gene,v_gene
CASSLGADTQYF,TGTGCCAGCAGCTTGGGCGCAGATACGCAGTATTTT,TRBJ2-3,.,.,TRBV5-4
CANSHSAAYEQYF,TGCGCCAACTCCCATTCGGCGGCCTACGAGCAGTACTTC,TRBJ2-7,once,.,TRBV5-1
CASSPLLSEAFF,TGTGCCAGTAGCCCCCTGTTGTCTGAAGCTTTCTTT,TRBJ1-1,.,.,TRBV19
CASSSTGGTEAFF,TGCGCCAGCAGCTCGACAGGGGGCACTGAAGCTTTCTTT,TRBJ1-1,.,TRBD1,TRBV5-1
CATGRSYEQYF,TGTGCCACCGGTCGCTCCTACGAGCAGTACTTC,TRBJ2-7,.,.,TRBV6-1
CASSLSGEETQYF,TGCGCCAGCAGCTTGAGCGGAGAAGAGACCCAGTACTTC,TRBJ2-5,few,.,TRBV5-1
CASSMRGQGEAKNIQYF,TGTGCCAGTAGTATGAGGGGACAGGGGGAAGCCAAAAACATTCAGTACTTC,TRBJ2-4,.,TRBD1,TRBV19
CASSLALNRALQETQYF,TGTGCCAGCAGCTTAGCGCTAAACAGGGCCCTACAAGAGACCCAGTACTTC,TRBJ2-5,.,.,TRBV7-2
CASGLSLGPPYEQFF,TGTGCCAGCGGATTAAGCCTTGGGCCGCCATATGAGCAGTTCTTC,TRBJ2-1,.,.,TRBV28
CASSLVGTGSYGYTF,TGTGCCAGCAGTTTGGTGGGGACAGGGAGCTATGGCTACACCTTC,TRBJ1-2,.,TRBD1,TRBV27
CASSYSGKHEQYF,TGTGCCAGCAGTTATAGCGGGAAACACGAGCAGTACTTC,TRBJ2-7,once,TRBD2,TRBV27
CASSEFGSGTGGREQYF,TGTGCCAGCAGTGAATTCGGGTCGGGGACAGGGGGCCGCGAGCAGTACTTC,TRBJ2-7,.,TRBD1,TRBV6-1
CASSIRQGNEKLFF,TGTGCCAGCAGCATACGACAGGGGAATGAAAAACTGTTTTTT,TRBJ1-4,.,TRBD1,TRBV4-2
CASSQDGGGGVPETQYF,TGTGCCAGCAGCCAAGACGGGGGGGGAGGGGTGCCGGAGACCCAGTACTTC,TRBJ2-5,.,TRBD2,TRBV4-2
CASSLSRFAYEQYF,TGTGCCAGCAGCTTATCCAGGTTTGCCTACGAGCAGTACTTC,TRBJ2-7,.,.,TRBV11-1
CASSQEGLAGRDEQFF,TGCGCCAGCAGCCAAGAGGGACTAGCGGGACGCGATGAGCAGTTCTTC,TRBJ2-1,.,TRBD2,TRBV4-1
CASSTSAGREAFF,TGTGCCAGCAGCACGAGCGCGGGGCGTGAAGCTTTCTTT,TRBJ1-1,.,.,TRBV7-6
CASSQSAGVSYEQYF,TGTGCCAGCAGCCAGTCAGCGGGAGTCTCCTACGAGCAGTACTTC,TRBJ2-7,few,TRBD2,TRBV4-2
CAWSGTAYSNQPQHF,TGTGCCTGGAGTGGGACAGCCTATAGCAATCAGCCCCAGCATTTT,TRBJ1-5,.,.,TRBV30
CASSLDRDYGYTF,TGTGCCAGCAGTTTAGACAGGGACTATGGCTACACCTTC,TRBJ1-2,.,TRBD1,TRBV27
CASSDRVTGLGNEQFF,TGTGCCAGCAGTGATCGAGTAACAGGGTTGGGCAATGAGCAGTTCTTC,TRBJ2-1,.,.,TRBV6-4
CASSPGTGSNEQFF,TGTGCCAGCAGCCCCGGGACAGGGTCGAATGAGCAGTTCTTC,TRBJ2-1,.,TRBD1,TRBV27
CASSLSWDRLSYILNAATGELFF,TGTGCCAGCAGTTTATCTTGGGACAGGTTATCGTATATACTCAATGCGGCCACCGGGGAGCTGTTTTTT,TRBJ2-2,.,TRBD1,TRBV27
CASSLQGDGTDTQYF,TGCGCCAGCAGCTTACAGGGGGACGGGACAGATACGCAGTATTTT,TRBJ2-3,.,TRBD1,TRBV5-1
CASSDGTVAEAFF,TGTGCCAGCAGCGACGGGACAGTCGCTGAAGCTTTCTTT,TRBJ1-1,.,TRBD1,TRBV7-8
CASSYLDRKEKLFF,TGTGCCAGCAGTTACCTGGACAGAAAAGAAAAACTGTTTTTT,TRBJ1-4,.,.,TRBV6-6
CASSPVYGYTF,TGTGCCAGCAGTCCTGTCTATGGCTACACCTTC,TRBJ1-2,.,.,TRBV27
CASSPTTSNYEQYF,TGCGCCAGCAGCCCAACGACTAGTAACTACGAGCAGTACTTC,TRBJ2-7,few,.,TRBV5-1
CAWSVQDGYGYTF,TGTGCCTGGAGTGTACAGGATGGCTATGGCTACACCTTC,TRBJ1-2,once,.,TRBV30
CASSPPSTNEKLFF,TGTGCCAGCTCTCCACCCTCTACTAATGAAAAACTGTTTTTT,TRBJ1-4,.,.,TRBV18
CASSLQGSHEQYF,TGTGCCAGCAGCCTTCAGGGTTCCCACGAGCAGTACTTC,TRBJ2-7,.,.,TRBV5-4